These 13 T cell receptor beta chains originate from one sample sequenced in a study of radiotherapy plus CTLA-4 blockade in lung cancer. Only in-frame clones appear in the TCRdb table, and some are missing; sequencing was by immunoSEQ multiplex PCR. The repertoire holds over 85,000 clones, about 86% seen once, with approximately 5% in the top ten. The sequencing here drew on peripheral blood, taken from a patient treated with radiotherapy plus ipilimumab. These receptors were collected from a human donor with non-small cell lung cancer that progressed on radiotherapy plus ipilimumab.

The chain combines TRBV27 with TRBJ2-1, with no clear D. The CDR3 is 12 residues long. Germline V lookup: CDR1 MNHEY, CDR2 SMNVEV (reference sequence). Deletions cut 4 bases from V and 7 bases from J, with 8 bases between. In DNA, the CDR3 is TGTGCCAGCAGTTCCCTCGGGAATGAGCAGTTCTTC. This gives the protein CASSSLGNEQFF.

The V and J genes are TRBV19 and TRBJ1-2; D not resolved. This CDR3 region has 14 residues. V lost 4 bases to trimming and J lost 5 bases, with 14 bases between them. Per the germline V gene, CDR1 is LNHDA and CDR2 is SQIVND (reference sequence). The CDR3 DNA reads as TGTGCCAGTAGTAAAACCGGAGATTTGTATGGCTACACCTTC. It is translated as CASSKTGDLYGYTF.

Details on this clone: Additional DNA sequences in this sample encode the identical CDR3. This sequence joins TRBV18 and TRBJ1-5, with unresolved D. V was cut by 3 bases and J by 0 bases, with 6 bases left in between. The CDR3 length is 14 residues. The germline CDR1 and CDR2 sequences are KGHSH and LQKENI. The CDR3 protein is CASSPDGSNQPQHF. CDR3 coding DNA: TGTGCCAGCTCACCCGACGGTAGCAATCAGCCCCAGCATTTT.

The gene calls are TRBV6-1 and TRBJ1-1, with 8 bases aligning to TRBD1. Germline V gene lookup returns CDR1 MNHNS and CDR2 SASEGT. The CDR3 runs to 14 residues. Trimming took 6 bases from V and 5 from J; bases not matched to a gene: 8. CDR3 loop: CASRETGERTEAFF. In DNA, the CDR3 is TGTGCCAGCAGGGAGACAGGGGAAAGGACTGAAGCTTTCTTT.

J is TRBJ2-1 and V is TRBV5-8; 9 positions agree with TRBD1. CDR1 is SGHTS, CDR2 YDEGEE, per germline. CDR3 length: 15 residues. The V and J ends lost 0 bases and 12 bases, in that order; junction bases with no gene match: 10. The CDR3 DNA is TGTGCCAGCAGCTTGGGACAGGGGGAGAAACAGGGGCAGTTCTTC. Translated, it gives CASSLGQGEKQGQFF.

The chain recombines TRBV9 with TRBJ2-7; the match to TRBD1 covers 7 bases. The germline V gene has CDR1 SGDLS and CDR2 YYNGEE. J gave up 5 bases and V 0 bases, and 8 bases lay outside the gene matches. The CDR3 length is 15 residues. The CDR3 DNA reads as TGTGCCAGCAGCGTAGGGCCAGGGGGAGTCGACGAGCAGTACTTC. Its translation: CASSVGPGGVDEQYF.

The chain links TRBV2 to TRBJ2-7; 7 bases fit TRBD2. This CDR3 has 16 residues. Germline values: CDR1 SNHLY, CDR2 FYNNEI. The ends lost 2 bases at V and 0 bases at J; junction bases unmatched: 7. The CDR3, as DNA: TGTGCCAGCAGTGAATTTTTTGCGGGAGACTCCTACGAGCAGTACTTC. As protein: CASSEFFAGDSYEQYF. The entire variable domain, with the rest obtained from reference TRBV2 and TRBJ2-7, is as follows: EPEVTQTPSHQVTQMGQEVILRCVPISNHLYFYWYRQILGQKVEFLVSFYNNEISEKSEIFDDQFSVERPDGSNFTLKIRSTKLEDSAMYFCASSEFFAGDSYEQYFGPGTRLTVT.

This chain connects TRBV29-1 to TRBJ2-1, with D uncertain. In germline, CDR1 is SQVTM, CDR2 ANQGSEA. The germline V and J ends were trimmed by 1 base and 10 bases, with 14 bases remaining between them. This CDR3 contains 13 residues. As DNA, the CDR3 is TGCAGCGTTGAAGTGGGGTCTCCCAGGGAGCAGTTCTTC. This gives the protein CSVEVGSPREQFF.

The V gene is TRBV5-1, the J gene TRBJ2-3; 8 nucleotides line up with TRBD2. With V trimmed by 3 bases and J by 9 bases, 15 bases remained unmatched. The germline CDR1 and CDR2 sequences are SGHRS and YFSETQ. CDR3 length equals 16 residues. CDR3 nucleotides: TGCGCCAGCAGCTCCAGGGTAGCGGGACTCCCCCAGACGCAGTATTTT. Its protein is CASSSRVAGLPQTQYF.

This clone has just a few counts. The chain joins TRBV5-8 to TRBJ2-7, with 10 nucleotides matching TRBD2. This CDR3 is built from 14 residues. Germline CDR1 and CDR2: SGHTS and YDEGEE. The V gene end was trimmed by 4 bases and the J gene end by 8 bases; junction bases not matched to a gene: 9. CDR3 loop: CASSRGLAELKQYF. DNA for the CDR3: TGTGCCAGCAGCCGCGGACTAGCGGAACTCAAGCAGTACTTC.

J is TRBJ1-4 and V is TRBV27; weak D call: TRBD1 (6 bases). With 7 bases removed from V and 7 bases from J, the gap between germline ends came to 16 bases. This CDR3 has 14 amino acids. Germline lookup yields CDR1 MNHEY and CDR2 SMNVEV (reference sequence). Here the CDR3 DNA reads TGTGCCAGCAAAAAACAGGGCCTGGGTGAAAAACTGTTTTTT. It codes for CASKKQGLGEKLFF.

V is TRBV5-1 and J is TRBJ1-1; D call uncertain. Trimming cost V 4 bases and J 1 base, with 11 bases left between them. CDR3 size: 14 residues. Per the germline V gene, CDR1 is SGHRS and CDR2 is YFSETQ. The CDR3 protein is CASSPVSGNTEAFF. CDR3 sequence (DNA): TGCGCCAGCAGCCCAGTAAGTGGGAACACTGAAGCTTTCTTT.

The V call is TRBV10-1, the J call TRBJ2-1; no reliable D call. The CDR3 has 15 residues. Per the germline V gene, CDR1 is WNHNN and CDR2 is SYGVQD (reference sequence). The V and J ends lost 0 bases and 9 bases respectively, with 15 bases between them. CDR3 DNA sequence: TGCGCCAGCAGTGAGTCGAGGCCTGGTCGGAGTGAGCAGTTCTTC. Amino acids: CASSESRPGRSEQFF.